The clone carrying this T cell receptor beta chain has ten or more counts. The antigen is unknown. The study amplified TCR beta CDR3 regions using RNA transcripts. Investigators did first-round RT-PCR with HTBI primers, then second-round multiplex PCR. Using its own MiXCR run on the multiplex PCR reads, TCRdb lists one record per CDR3 protein. The top ten clones hold around 1.5% of a sample with about 370,000 distinct CDR3 sequences, approximately 20% of them seen once. If patients had other autoimmune diseases, uncontrolled infections, pregnancy or lactation, they were excluded. The data are from a study of Graves' ophthalmopathy and Graves' hyperthyroidism. Overall study findings and caveats: In blood, most expanded thyroid clonotypes above 0.001 frequency were also detected. Sensitivity of about 67% and specificity of approximately 72% were achieved by the model that predicted ophthalmopathy progression.

The TCR originated in a young woman with Graves' ophthalmopathy. The material sequenced was peripheral blood.

The DNA for the CDR3 is TGTGCCAGCAGCTTAGGAGGGTTCCGGAACACCGGGGAGCTGTTTTTT. Translation: CASSLGGFRNTGELFF. The V gene is TRBV11-1, the J gene TRBJ2-2, with a possible D match to TRBD2 (5 bases). This CDR3 has 16 residues. Trimming removed 1 base at V and 1 base at J, with 10 bases between. The germline V gene has CDR1 SGHAT and CDR2 FQDESV (reference sequence). Full variable domain (remainder filled in from reference TRBV11-1 and TRBJ2-2): EAEVAQSPRYKITEKSQAVAFWCDPISGHATLYWYRQILGQGPELLVQFQDESVVDDSQLPKDRFSAERLKGVDSTLKIQPAELGDSAMYLCASSLGGFRNTGELFFGEGSRLTVL.